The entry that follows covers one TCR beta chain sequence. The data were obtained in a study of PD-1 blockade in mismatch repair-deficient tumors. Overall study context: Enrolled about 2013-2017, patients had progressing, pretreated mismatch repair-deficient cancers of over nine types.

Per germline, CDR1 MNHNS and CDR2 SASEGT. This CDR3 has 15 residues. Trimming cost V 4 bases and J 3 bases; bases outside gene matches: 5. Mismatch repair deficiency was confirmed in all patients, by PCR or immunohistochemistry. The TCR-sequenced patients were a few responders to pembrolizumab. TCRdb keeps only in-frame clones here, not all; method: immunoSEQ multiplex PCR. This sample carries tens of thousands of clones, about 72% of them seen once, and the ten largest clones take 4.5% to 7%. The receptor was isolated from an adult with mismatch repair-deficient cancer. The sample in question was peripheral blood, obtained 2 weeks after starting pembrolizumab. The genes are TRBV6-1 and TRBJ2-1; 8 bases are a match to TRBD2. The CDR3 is CASSVNSGNYNEQFF. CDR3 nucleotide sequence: TGTGCCAGCAGTGTCAATAGCGGGAACTACAATGAGCAGTTCTTC.